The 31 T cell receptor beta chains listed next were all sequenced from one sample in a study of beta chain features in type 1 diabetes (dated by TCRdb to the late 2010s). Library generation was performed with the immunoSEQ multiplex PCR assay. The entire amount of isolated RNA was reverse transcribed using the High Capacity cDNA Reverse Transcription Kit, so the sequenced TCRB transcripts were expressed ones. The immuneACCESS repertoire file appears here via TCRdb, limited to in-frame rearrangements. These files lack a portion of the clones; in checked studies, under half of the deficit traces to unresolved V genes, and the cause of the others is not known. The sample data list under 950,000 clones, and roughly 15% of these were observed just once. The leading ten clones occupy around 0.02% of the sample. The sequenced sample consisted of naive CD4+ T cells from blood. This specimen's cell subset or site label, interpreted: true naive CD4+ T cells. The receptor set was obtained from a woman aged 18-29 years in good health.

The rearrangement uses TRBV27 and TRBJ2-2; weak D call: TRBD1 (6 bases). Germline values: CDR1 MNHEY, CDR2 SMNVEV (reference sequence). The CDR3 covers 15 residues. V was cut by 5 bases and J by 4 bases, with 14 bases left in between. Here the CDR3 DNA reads TGTGCCAGCAGTCCTCCGACAGGCCCCACCGGGGAGCTGTTTTTT. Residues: CASSPPTGPTGELFF.

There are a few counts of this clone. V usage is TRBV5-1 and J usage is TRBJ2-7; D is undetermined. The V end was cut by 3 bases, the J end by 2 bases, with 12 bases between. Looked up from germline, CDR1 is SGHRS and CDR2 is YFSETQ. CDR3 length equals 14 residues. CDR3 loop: CASSSRLPPYEQYF. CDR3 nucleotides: TGCGCCAGCAGCTCCCGGCTACCGCCCTACGAGCAGTACTTC.

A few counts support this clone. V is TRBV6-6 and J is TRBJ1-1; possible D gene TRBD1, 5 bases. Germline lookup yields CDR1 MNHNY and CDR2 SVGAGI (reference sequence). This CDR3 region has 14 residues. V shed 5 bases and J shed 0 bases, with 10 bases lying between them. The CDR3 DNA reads TGTGCCAGCAGTCCGACAGAGGTGAACACTGAAGCTTTCTTT. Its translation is CASSPTEVNTEAFF.

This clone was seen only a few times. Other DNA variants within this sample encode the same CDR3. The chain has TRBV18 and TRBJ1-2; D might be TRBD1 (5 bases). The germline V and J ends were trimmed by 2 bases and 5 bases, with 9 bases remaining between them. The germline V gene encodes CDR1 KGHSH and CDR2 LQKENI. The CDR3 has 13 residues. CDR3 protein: CASSPSGQYGYTF. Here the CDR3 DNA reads TGTGCCAGCTCACCATCAGGGCAGTATGGCTACACCTTC.

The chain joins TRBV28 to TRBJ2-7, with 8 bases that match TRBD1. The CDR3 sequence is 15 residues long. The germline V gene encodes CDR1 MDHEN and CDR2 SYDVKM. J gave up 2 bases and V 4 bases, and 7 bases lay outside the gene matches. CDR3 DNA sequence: TGTGCCAGCAGTTCCCCAGGGGGCCCAACCTACGAGCAGTACTTC. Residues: CASSSPGGPTYEQYF.

The CDR3 nucleotides are TGCAGCGTTGTCGTGGGGCGCGATCAGCCCCAGCATTTT. It is translated as CSVVVGRDQPQHF. J is TRBJ1-5 and V is TRBV29-1, with D tentatively TRBD1 (5 bases). Trimming removed 4 bases at V and 5 bases at J, with 12 bases between. The germline V gene has CDR1 SQVTM and CDR2 ANQGSEA. The CDR3 runs to 13 residues.

CDR3 residues: CASSSRLGRASTDTQYF. The DNA for the CDR3 is TGTGCCAGCAGCTCCCGACTAGGGAGGGCTAGCACAGATACGCAGTATTTT. This rearrangement joins TRBV5-8 to TRBJ2-3; TRBD2 matches 7 bases. The CDR3 totals 17 residues. V shed 3 bases, J shed 0 bases, and the junction held 10 bases outside the gene matches. Germline V gene lookup returns CDR1 SGHTS and CDR2 YDEGEE.

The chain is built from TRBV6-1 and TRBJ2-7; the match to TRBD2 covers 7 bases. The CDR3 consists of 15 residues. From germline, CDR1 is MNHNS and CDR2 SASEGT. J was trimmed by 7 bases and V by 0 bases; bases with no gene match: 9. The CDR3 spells CASSEAGGVSYEQYF. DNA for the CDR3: TGTGCCAGCAGTGAAGCTGGGGGGGTGAGTTATGAGCAGTACTTC.

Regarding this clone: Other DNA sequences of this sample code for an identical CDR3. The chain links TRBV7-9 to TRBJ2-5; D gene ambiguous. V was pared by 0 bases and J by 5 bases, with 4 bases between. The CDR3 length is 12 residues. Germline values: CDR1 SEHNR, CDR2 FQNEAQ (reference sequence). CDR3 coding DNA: TGTGCCAGCAGCTTAGCACGGGAGACCCAGTACTTC. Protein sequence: CASSLARETQYF.

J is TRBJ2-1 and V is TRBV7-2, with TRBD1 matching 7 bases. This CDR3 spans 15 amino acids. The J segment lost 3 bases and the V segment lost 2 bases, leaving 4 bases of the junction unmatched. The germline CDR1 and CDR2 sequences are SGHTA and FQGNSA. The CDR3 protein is CASSLFAGGYNEQFF. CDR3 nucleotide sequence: TGTGCCAGCAGCTTATTCGCAGGGGGCTACAATGAGCAGTTCTTC.

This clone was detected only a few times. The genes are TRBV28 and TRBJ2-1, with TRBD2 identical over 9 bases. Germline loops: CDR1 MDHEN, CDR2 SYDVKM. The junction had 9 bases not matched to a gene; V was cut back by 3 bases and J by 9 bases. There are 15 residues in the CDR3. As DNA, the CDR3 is TGTGCCAGCAGTTTGTTGCTAGCGGGAAGGTTTGAGCAGTTCTTC. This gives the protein CASSLLLAGRFEQFF.

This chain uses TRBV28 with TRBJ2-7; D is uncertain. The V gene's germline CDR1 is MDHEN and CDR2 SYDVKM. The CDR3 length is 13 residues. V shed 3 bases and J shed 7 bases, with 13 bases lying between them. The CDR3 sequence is CASSLYNPQEQYF. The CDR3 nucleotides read TGTGCCAGCAGTTTGTATAACCCCCAGGAGCAGTACTTC.

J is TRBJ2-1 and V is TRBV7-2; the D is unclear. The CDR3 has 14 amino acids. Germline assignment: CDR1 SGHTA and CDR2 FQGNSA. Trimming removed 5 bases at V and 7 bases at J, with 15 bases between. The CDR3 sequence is CASSTGFGMNEQFF. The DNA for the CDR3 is TGTGCCAGCAGCACCGGCTTTGGCATGAATGAGCAGTTCTTC. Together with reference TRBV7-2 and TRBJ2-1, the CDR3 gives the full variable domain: GAGVSQSPSNKVTEKGKDVELRCDPISGHTALYWYRQSLGQGLEFLIYFQGNSAPDKSGLPSDRFSAERTGGSVSTLTIQRTQQEDSAVYLCASSTGFGMNEQFFGPGTRLTVL.

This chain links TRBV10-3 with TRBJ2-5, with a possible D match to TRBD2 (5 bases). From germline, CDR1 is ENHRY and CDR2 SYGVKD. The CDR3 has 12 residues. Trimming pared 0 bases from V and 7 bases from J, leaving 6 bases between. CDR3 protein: CAISESGGTQYF. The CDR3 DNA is TGTGCCATCAGTGAGTCAGGAGGGACCCAGTACTTC.

CDR3 region: CASSSGDGYTF. CDR3 nucleotide sequence: TGTGCCAGCAGCTCTGGGGACGGCTACACCTTC. The chain combines TRBV7-2 with TRBJ1-2; D is possibly TRBD1 (5 bases). Per the germline V gene, CDR1 is SGHTA and CDR2 is FQGNSA. Deletions cut 4 bases from V and 8 bases from J, with 8 bases between. This CDR3 spans 11 amino acids.

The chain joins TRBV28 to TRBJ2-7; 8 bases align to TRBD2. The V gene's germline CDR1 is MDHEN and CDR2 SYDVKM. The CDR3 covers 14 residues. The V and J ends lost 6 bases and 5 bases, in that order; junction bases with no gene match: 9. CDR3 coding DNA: TGTGCCAGCAGCCCCGGGACTAGAAGGGACGAGCAGTACTTC. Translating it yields CASSPGTRRDEQYF.

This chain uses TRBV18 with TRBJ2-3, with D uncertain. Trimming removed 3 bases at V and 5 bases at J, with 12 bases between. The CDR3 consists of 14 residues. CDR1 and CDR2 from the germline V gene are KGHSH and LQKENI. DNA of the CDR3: TGTGCCAGCTCACCGATCGGGTACGGAGATACGCAGTATTTT. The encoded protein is CASSPIGYGDTQYF.

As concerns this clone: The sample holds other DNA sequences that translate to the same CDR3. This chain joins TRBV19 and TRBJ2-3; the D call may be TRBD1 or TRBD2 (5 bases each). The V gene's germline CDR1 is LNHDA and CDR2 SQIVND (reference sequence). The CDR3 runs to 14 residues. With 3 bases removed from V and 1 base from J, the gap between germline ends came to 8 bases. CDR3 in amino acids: CASSIGAGTDTQYF. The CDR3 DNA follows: TGTGCCAGTAGTATCGGGGCGGGCACAGATACGCAGTATTTT.

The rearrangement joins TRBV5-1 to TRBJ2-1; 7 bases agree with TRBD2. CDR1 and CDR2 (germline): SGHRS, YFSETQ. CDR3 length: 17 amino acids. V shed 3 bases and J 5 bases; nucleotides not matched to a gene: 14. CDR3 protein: CASSYRAGLAANNEQFF. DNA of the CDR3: TGCGCCAGCAGCTATCGAGCAGGGCTAGCGGCTAACAATGAGCAGTTCTTC.

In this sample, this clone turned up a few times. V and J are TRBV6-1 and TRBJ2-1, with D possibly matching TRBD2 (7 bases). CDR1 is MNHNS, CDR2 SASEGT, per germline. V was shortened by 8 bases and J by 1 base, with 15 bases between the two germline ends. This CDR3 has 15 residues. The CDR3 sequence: CASQGFGGSYNEQFF. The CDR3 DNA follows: TGTGCCAGCCAGGGGTTCGGGGGGTCCTACAATGAGCAGTTCTTC.

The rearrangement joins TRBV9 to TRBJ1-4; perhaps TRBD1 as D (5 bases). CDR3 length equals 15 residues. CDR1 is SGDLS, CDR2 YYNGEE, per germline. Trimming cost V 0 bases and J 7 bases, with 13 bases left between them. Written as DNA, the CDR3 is TGTGCCAGCAGCGTAGGAGGCAGGGTTAGTGAAAAACTGTTTTTT. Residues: CASSVGGRVSEKLFF.

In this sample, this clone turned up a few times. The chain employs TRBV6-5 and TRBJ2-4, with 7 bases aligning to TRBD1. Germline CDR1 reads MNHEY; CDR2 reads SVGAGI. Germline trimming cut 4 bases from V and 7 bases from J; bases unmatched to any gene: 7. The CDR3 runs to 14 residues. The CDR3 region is CASSSEGAQNIQYF. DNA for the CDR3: TGTGCCAGCAGTTCCGAGGGGGCCCAGAACATTCAGTACTTC.

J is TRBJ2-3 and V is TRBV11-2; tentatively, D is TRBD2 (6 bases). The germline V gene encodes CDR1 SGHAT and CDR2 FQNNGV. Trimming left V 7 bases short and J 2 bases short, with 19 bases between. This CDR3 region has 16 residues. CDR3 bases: TGTGCCAGCACCCTCGGAGGGTACAGTTACACAGATACGCAGTATTTT. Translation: CASTLGGYSYTDTQYF.

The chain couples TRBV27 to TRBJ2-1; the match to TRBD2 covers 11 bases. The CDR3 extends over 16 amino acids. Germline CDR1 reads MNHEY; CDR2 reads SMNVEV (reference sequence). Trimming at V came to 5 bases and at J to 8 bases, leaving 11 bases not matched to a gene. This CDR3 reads CASSLRLAGFGDEQFF. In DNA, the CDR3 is TGTGCCAGCAGTCTGCGACTAGCGGGATTCGGGGATGAGCAGTTCTTC.

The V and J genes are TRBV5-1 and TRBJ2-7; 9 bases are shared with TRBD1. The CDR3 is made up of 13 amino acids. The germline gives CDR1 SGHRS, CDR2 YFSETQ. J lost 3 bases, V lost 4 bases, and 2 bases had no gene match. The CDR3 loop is CASSGQGHYEQYF. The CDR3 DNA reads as TGCGCCAGCAGCGGACAGGGGCACTACGAGCAGTACTTC.

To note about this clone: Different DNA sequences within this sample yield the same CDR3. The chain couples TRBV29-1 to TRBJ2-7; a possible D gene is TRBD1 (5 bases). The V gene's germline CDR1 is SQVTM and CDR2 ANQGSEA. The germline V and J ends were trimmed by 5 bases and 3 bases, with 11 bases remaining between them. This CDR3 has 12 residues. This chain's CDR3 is CSVRQGGYEQYF. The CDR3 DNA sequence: TGCAGCGTTCGCCAGGGCGGCTACGAGCAGTACTTC.

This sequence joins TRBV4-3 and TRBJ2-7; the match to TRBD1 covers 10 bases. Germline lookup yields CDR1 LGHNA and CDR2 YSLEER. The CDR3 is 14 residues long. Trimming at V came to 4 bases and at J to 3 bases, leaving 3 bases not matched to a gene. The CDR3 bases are TGCGCCAGCAGCCGGGACAGGGGCTACTACGAGCAGTACTTC. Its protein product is CASSRDRGYYEQYF.

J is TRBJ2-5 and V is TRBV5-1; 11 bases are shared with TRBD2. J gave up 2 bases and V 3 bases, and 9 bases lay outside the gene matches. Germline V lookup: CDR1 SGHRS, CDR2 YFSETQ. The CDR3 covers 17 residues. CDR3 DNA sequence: TGCGCCAGCAGCTACTCCGGGACTAGCGGACAACAAGAGACCCAGTACTTC. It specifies CASSYSGTSGQQETQYF.

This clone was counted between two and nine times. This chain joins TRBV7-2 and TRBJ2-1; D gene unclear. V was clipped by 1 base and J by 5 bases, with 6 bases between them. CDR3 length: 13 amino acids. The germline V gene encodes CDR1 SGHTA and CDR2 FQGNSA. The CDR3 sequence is CASSLGIDNEQFF. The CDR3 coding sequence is TGTGCCAGCAGCTTAGGGATTGACAATGAGCAGTTCTTC.

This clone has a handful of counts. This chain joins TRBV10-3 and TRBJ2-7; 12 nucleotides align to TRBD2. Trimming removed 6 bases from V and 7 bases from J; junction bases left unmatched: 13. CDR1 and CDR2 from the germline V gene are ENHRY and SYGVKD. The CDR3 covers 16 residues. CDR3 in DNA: TGTGCCATCAGGTCACCCGGGACTAGCGGGCCTCGGGAGCAGTACTTC. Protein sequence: CAIRSPGTSGPREQYF.

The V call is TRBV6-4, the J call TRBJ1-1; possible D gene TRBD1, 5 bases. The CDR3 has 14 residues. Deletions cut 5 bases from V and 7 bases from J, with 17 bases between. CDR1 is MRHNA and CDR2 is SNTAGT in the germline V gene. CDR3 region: CASSTGPSVLEAFF. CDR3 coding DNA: TGTGCCAGCAGTACGGGACCGTCTGTTCTTGAAGCTTTCTTT.